Described below is a single T cell receptor (beta chain) sequence and its context. The authors' processing: Amplification of reference gene primers provided the estimated nucleated cell counts. Assay used: immunoSEQ multiplex PCR; TCRdb lists only in-frame clones, some missing. The V and J calls and clone size were taken over from that table, and D and trimming were inferred from the DNA. The data show some 250,000 clones, with 70% to 80% seen just once and 3% to 3.5% held by the top ten. This sample is part of a study of blood T cell repertoires in COVID-19. On the study more broadly: The study drew acute and convalescent COVID-19 samples from the United States, Italy and Spain. Sources were T cells, B-cell-depleted T cells, or PBMCs; the material itself was cDNA or gDNA.

Germline V gene data show CDR1 as MNHEY and CDR2 as SMNVEV (reference sequence). The V segment lost 8 bases and the J segment 10 bases; nucleotides outside the gene matches: 10. The CDR3 sequence is 14 residues long. The sequencing sample was made of peripheral blood. This receptor was obtained from a woman of 80 years or more with acute or convalescent COVID-19. The rearrangement links TRBV27 to TRBJ2-1, with 11 bases matching TRBD2. The CDR3: CASRSLIAGGEQFF. DNA of the CDR3: TGTGCCAGCCGTAGCCTTATAGCGGGAGGGGAGCAGTTCTTC.